The T cell receptor (beta chain) under discussion was sequenced for a study of cytomegalovirus exposure and HLA in healthy donors. This clone was seen a single time. V dropped 4 bases and J dropped 8 bases, with 18 bases sitting between them. The CDR3 is made up of 15 amino acids. Germline loops: CDR1 SEHNR, CDR2 FQNEAQ (reference sequence). Primers included in the PCR were 60 Vbeta and 13 Jbeta primers. Some clones are missing from TCRdb's copy, which holds only in-frame ones; the method was immunoSEQ multiplex PCR. This table has approximately 130,000 clones, roughly four fifths appearing once. This clonotype was obtained from a woman aged 45-65 years in good health and CMV-seronegative. The sample consisted of PBMCs. V is TRBV7-9 and J is TRBJ1-3; D may be TRBD1 (6 bases). CDR3 nucleotides: TGTGCCAGCAGCTCAACAGGGACCCCCTTTGACACCATATATTTT. Translated, it gives CASSSTGTPFDTIYF.